The clone carrying this T cell receptor (beta chain) has a handful of counts. Its antigen is as yet unknown. This CDR3 spans 15 amino acids. V was shortened by 2 bases and J by 3 bases, with 14 bases between the two germline ends. CDR1 KGHSH and CDR2 LQKENI come from the germline V gene. This sample stems from a study of early T cells in non-severe SARS-CoV-2 infection. Study summary: Sequenced bulk RNA came from whole blood that was unsorted, and chains were unpaired. General observations from the study: Anti-spike CD8 responses were favored by VDJdb matching, which missed private and CD4 specificities.

As part of library construction, unique molecular identifiers were attached to individual cDNA molecules. TCRdb independently ran MiXCR on the 5' RACE reads; one entry per CDR3 protein. The sample yields about 54,000 distinct CDR3 sequences, about 8% seen once. This chain uses TRBV18 with TRBJ2-7; tentative D call: TRBD1 (5 bases). The specimen comprised whole blood, sampled at baseline. The receptor was isolated from an adult who was a healthcare worker with PCR-confirmed SARS-CoV-2 infection or an uninfected control (not recorded which). In nucleotides, the CDR3 is TGTGCCAGCTCACCAAGAGAACAGGCGGACTACGAGCAGTACTTC. Translated: CASSPREQADYEQYF.